The rows below give T cell receptor beta chains drawn from one sample of a study of blood T cell repertoires in COVID-19. Assay: immunoSEQ multiplex PCR; the TCRdb copy retains only in-frame clones and omits some. The table shows 250,000 or so clones, with around 90% occurring only once. The sequenced material came from peripheral blood. These receptors were taken from a woman between 55 and 75 years old with COVID-19, enrolled during active disease. CDR3s include the opening cysteine and the closing phenylalanine or tryptophan. The D gene is left open where the match is weak. Only part of the rows carry a size: once, few, many, or a class if the clone is expanded.

j_gene,v_gene,d_gene,abundance,CDR3nt,CDR3aa
TRBJ2-3,TRBV7-2,.,.,TGTGCCAGCAGCTTAAGCGGCACAGATACGCAGTATTTT,CASSLSGTDTQYF
TRBJ2-7,TRBV7-2,.,.,TGTGCCAGCAGCTTAAGGTCGGCAGGGAACTACGAGCAGTACTTC,CASSLRSAGNYEQYF
TRBJ1-1,TRBV4-1,TRBD1,.,TGCGCCAGCAGCTTTAGACAGGGGATCGGCACTGAAGCTTTCTTT,CASSFRQGIGTEAFF
TRBJ2-7,TRBV19,TRBD1,.,TGTGCGACCTTGGGACAGGGGGCCCCCTACGAGCAGTACTTC,CATLGQGAPYEQYF
TRBJ2-1,TRBV4-3,TRBD2,.,TGCGCCAGCAGCCAGGTACTAGCGGGGGGGCCTGGGGATGAGCAGTTCTTC,CASSQVLAGGPGDEQFF
TRBJ1-2,TRBV13,.,.,TGTGCCAGCAGCTCCACTAGACGTACTAACTATGGCTACACCTTC,CASSSTRRTNYGYTF
TRBJ2-5,TRBV12-3/TRBV12-4,.,once,TGTGCCAGCACCCCCTCTGACCAAGAGACCCAGTACTTC,CASTPSDQETQYF
TRBJ1-2,TRBV3-1/TRBV3-2,TRBD1,once,TGTGCCAGCAGCCTACCGGGACAGGGACATGGCTACACCTTC,CASSLPGQGHGYTF
TRBJ2-3,TRBV5-1,.,.,TGCGCCAGCAGCTTGGTAGGGGGGGGCGCGGCGGATACGCAGTATTTT,CASSLVGGGAADTQYF
TRBJ1-3,TRBV9,TRBD1,.,TGTGCCAGCAGCCCAGAGACAGGGAGAAACACCATATATTTT,CASSPETGRNTIYF
TRBJ2-6,TRBV10-3,.,.,TGTGCCATCAGTCAGGGGTTCACCTACTCTGGGGCCAACGTCCTGACTTTC,CAISQGFTYSGANVLTF
TRBJ2-1,TRBV27,.,.,TGTGCCAGCAGTTTCCTCGGGTGGGCAGGTCCGGAAAGGGGGGGACACAATGAGCAGTTCTTC,CASSFLGWAGPERGGHNEQFF
TRBJ1-4,TRBV5-5,TRBD1,.,TGTGCCAGCAGCCTCAGGGACAGGACCCTGGGTAATGAAAAACTGTTTTTT,CASSLRDRTLGNEKLFF
TRBJ2-1,TRBV20-1,TRBD2,once,TGCAGTCCACTAGCGCATGAGCAGTTCTTC,CSPLAHEQFF
TRBJ1-6,TRBV9,.,.,TGTGCCAGCAGCGTAATTCCTGTGAATTCACCCCTCCACTTT,CASSVIPVNSPLHF
TRBJ1-5,TRBV6-5,.,.,TGTGCCAGCAAAACGGGGATCAGCAATCAGCCCCAGCATTTT,CASKTGISNQPQHF
TRBJ2-7,TRBV7-7,.,.,TGTGCTAGCAGCCCCCGGACACGCTCCTACGAGCAGTACTTC,CASSPRTRSYEQYF
TRBJ1-1,TRBV4-3,.,.,TGCGCCAGCAGCCAGGGGACATACATGAACACTGAAGCTTTCTTT,CASSQGTYMNTEAFF
TRBJ2-2,TRBV9,.,.,TGTGCCAGCAGCTACGGTCTCCGGGGGAACACCGGGGAGCTGTTTTTT,CASSYGLRGNTGELFF
TRBJ1-2,TRBV21-1,.,.,TGTGCCAGCAGCAAGTCGGACAGTGTTCCCACCTTC,CASSKSDSVPTF
TRBJ2-1,TRBV7-9,.,.,TGTGCCAGCAGCTTAGGGACAGACAATGAGCAGTTCTTC,CASSLGTDNEQFF
TRBJ1-5,TRBV6-5,TRBD1,.,TGTGCCAGCAGGGTCGGGACAGGGCCAAATCAGCCCCAGCATTTT,CASRVGTGPNQPQHF
TRBJ2-7,TRBV4-1,.,.,TGCGCCAGCAGCCAAGAGGACACCCAATGGGGCGAGCAGTACTTC,CASSQEDTQWGEQYF
TRBJ1-2,TRBV12-3/TRBV12-4,.,.,TGTGCCAGCAGCTATAACTATGGCTACACCTTC,CASSYNYGYTF
TRBJ1-4,TRBV6-5,.,.,TGTGCCAGCAGTTATGGCAGGGATGAAAAACTGTTTTTT,CASSYGRDEKLFF
TRBJ1-2,TRBV7-2,.,.,TGTGCCAGCAGCTTAGTGACAGACTCTAACTATGGCTACACCTTC,CASSLVTDSNYGYTF
TRBJ2-7,TRBV6-5,TRBD1,once,TGTGCCAGCAGGAGGACAGGCCACCCCTACGAGCAGTACTTC,CASRRTGHPYEQYF
TRBJ1-2,TRBV18,TRBD1,.,TGTGCCAGCTCACCCCTGACAGGGGGCTTCTATGGCTACACCTTC,CASSPLTGGFYGYTF
TRBJ2-6,TRBV7-2,.,.,TGTGCCAGCAGCTTAGCCCACTCTGGGGCCAACGTCCTGACTTTC,CASSLAHSGANVLTF
TRBJ2-3,TRBV6-5,.,.,TGTGCCAGCCAGCGTGGGAGCACAGATACGCAGTATTTT,CASQRGSTDTQYF
TRBJ1-1,TRBV6-2/TRBV6-3,TRBD1,.,TGTGCCAGCAGTACTCCGACAGGGAGGAACACTGAAGCTTTCTTT,CASSTPTGRNTEAFF
TRBJ1-4,TRBV19,.,.,TGTGCCAGTAGTAAGACCCGGGTAGCTAATGAAAAACTGTTTTTT,CASSKTRVANEKLFF
TRBJ1-2,TRBV5-1,TRBD1,.,TGCGCCAGCAGCCCCGGACAGGGCGGTGGCTACACCTTC,CASSPGQGGGYTF